This entry features one T cell receptor beta chain sequence. Germline values: CDR1 SQVTM, CDR2 ANQGSEA. V lost 4 bases, J lost 0 bases, and 7 bases stayed unmatched. The CDR3 sequence is 17 residues long. Sequenced by immunoSEQ multiplex PCR; TCRdb stores in-frame clones only, minus some. This sample carries some 200,000 clones, 80% of them seen once, and the ten largest clones take less than 7%. The record originates from a study of blood T cell repertoires in COVID-19. Background on the study: T cells, B-cell-depleted T cells, or PBMCs provided the cDNA or gDNA that served as material.

The sequenced sample was peripheral blood. The V and J genes are TRBV29-1 and TRBJ2-1; 12 bases line up with TRBD2. This TCR came from a woman in her sixties or seventies with acute or convalescent COVID-19. CDR3 in DNA: TGCAGCGTTGTCTCGCTAGCGGGAGGGAGCTCCTACAATGAGCAGTTCTTC. As protein: CSVVSLAGGSSYNEQFF.